Shown below are 24 T cell receptor beta chains from a single sample sequenced in a study of T cell responses to AZD1222 COVID-19 vaccine. Libraries were prepared by immunoSEQ multiplex PCR; TCRdb keeps only in-frame clonotypes and omits some of them. The table shows around 140,000 clones, with roughly nine tenths occurring only once. The material sequenced was peripheral blood, taken on day 0 of AZD1222 vaccination. These TCRs come from an adult in good health.

The V gene is TRBV12-3 or TRBV12-4, the J gene TRBJ1-1; D unresolved. V lost 3 bases to trimming and J lost 0 bases, with 5 bases between them. CDR3 size: 13 residues. The CDR3 spells CASSFIVNTEAFF. The CDR3 bases are TGTGCCAGCAGTTTTATCGTGAACACTGAAGCTTTCTTT.

The CDR3 loop reads CASSSGTNYGYTF. The CDR3 bases are TGCGCCAGCAGCAGCGGGACGAACTATGGCTACACCTTC. The chain recombines TRBV5-1 with TRBJ1-2; D might be TRBD1 (5 bases). The CDR3 sequence is 13 residues long. The germline gives CDR1 SGHRS, CDR2 YFSETQ. V was trimmed by 4 bases and J by 2 bases, leaving 9 bases between them.

The rearrangement uses TRBV6-5 and TRBJ2-2; D may be TRBD2 (7 bases). This CDR3 contains 14 residues. Trimming cost V 0 bases and J 6 bases, with 8 bases left between them. Looked up from germline, CDR1 is MNHEY and CDR2 is SVGAGI. The CDR3 nucleotides read TGTGCCAGCAGTTACTCGGGGGGGCCCGGGGAGCTGTTTTTT. Translation: CASSYSGGPGELFF.

This clone showed up just a few times. The V gene is TRBV18, the J gene TRBJ1-1; the D gene is possibly TRBD1 (5 bases). CDR1 and CDR2 from the germline V gene are KGHSH and LQKENI. CDR3 length equals 14 residues. The V end lost 3 bases, the J end lost 1 base, and 9 bases lay between the germline ends. The CDR3 DNA reads as TGTGCCAGCTCACCGGGACTTTCGAACACTGAAGCTTTCTTT. This encodes CASSPGLSNTEAFF.

J is TRBJ1-2 and V is TRBV4-1, with 8 nucleotides matching TRBD1. The CDR3 consists of 14 residues. Germline CDR1 MGHRA, CDR2 YSYEKL. Trimming at V came to 3 bases and at J to 13 bases, leaving 13 bases not matched to a gene. CDR3 region: CASSHPTGTGTPTF. CDR3 nucleotides: TGCGCCAGCAGCCATCCCACCGGGACAGGCACTCCCACCTTC.

J is TRBJ1-6 and V is TRBV18; no firm D call. Germline CDR1 and CDR2: KGHSH and LQKENI. V shed 6 bases and J shed 4 bases, with 4 bases lying between them. CDR3 size: 12 residues. The chain's CDR3 is CASSGYNSPLHF. The CDR3 nucleotides read TGTGCCAGCTCCGGATATAATTCACCCCTCCACTTT.

This clone is a singleton in its sample. This chain uses TRBV4-2 with TRBJ1-5; the D gene is possibly TRBD1 (6 bases). CDR3 size: 13 residues. CDR1 and CDR2 (germline): LGHNA, YNFKEQ. The V gene lost 6 bases and the J gene lost 6 bases, with 12 bases spanning the gap. In nucleotides, the CDR3 is TGTGCCAGCAGTCTCGACAGGTTTCAGCCCCAGCATTTT. Encoded protein: CASSLDRFQPQHF.

The chain is built from TRBV2 and TRBJ1-2; D may be TRBD1 (5 bases). Germline lookup yields CDR1 SNHLY and CDR2 FYNNEI. Trimming pared 5 bases from V and 2 bases from J, leaving 12 bases between. The CDR3 is 14 amino acids. CDR3 protein: CASSRDRLNYGYTF. Here the CDR3 DNA reads TGTGCCAGCAGTAGGGACCGATTAAACTATGGCTACACCTTC.

The sample holds one count of this clone. This chain connects TRBV23-1 to TRBJ1-5; 10 nucleotides align to TRBD1. TRBV23-1 is assigned to the ORF class and has an uncertain function. V lost 11 bases to trimming and J lost 5 bases; unmatched junction nucleotides: 15. The CDR3 sequence is 16 residues long. In DNA form, the CDR3 reads TGCGCCGGAAAGGGGCGGGACAGGGGTCGGCATCAGCCCCAGCATTTT. This gives the protein CAGKGRDRGRHQPQHF.

The rearrangement uses TRBV28 and TRBJ2-3, with D perhaps TRBD1 (7 bases). Trimming left V 1 base short and J 5 bases short, with 22 bases between. The CDR3 spans 18 residues. The V gene's germline CDR1 is MDHEN and CDR2 SYDVKM. CDR3 in DNA: TGTGCCAGCAGTTTATCCACATTTTTTGCAGGGGGACTAGATACGCAGTATTTT. Its protein product is CASSLSTFFAGGLDTQYF.

This chain joins TRBV2 and TRBJ1-5; TRBD1 matches 8 bases. The CDR3 runs to 16 residues. Losses at the gene ends were 6 bases for V and 1 base for J; bases not matched to a gene: 8. Germline V gives CDR1 SNHLY, CDR2 FYNNEI. CDR3 loop: CASRQVGTGSNQPQHF. The CDR3 region has the DNA TGTGCCAGCAGACAAGTGGGGACAGGCAGCAATCAGCCCCAGCATTTT.

The V and J genes are TRBV30 and TRBJ2-7, with 8 nucleotides matching TRBD2. Germline assignment: CDR1 GTSNPN and CDR2 SVGIG (reference sequence). The CDR3 is made up of 16 amino acids. J gave up 0 bases and V 1 base, and 8 bases lay outside the gene matches. The CDR3 protein is CAWSAAGLVVSYEQYF. CDR3 DNA: TGTGCCTGGAGTGCTGCGGGACTAGTAGTCTCCTACGAGCAGTACTTC. Complete variable domain (other parts from reference TRBV30 and TRBJ2-7): SQTIHQWPATLVQPVGSPLSLECTVEGTSNPNLYWYRQAAGRGLQLLFYSVGIGQISSEVPQNLSASRPQDRQFILSSKKLLLSDSGFYLCAWSAAGLVVSYEQYFGPGTRLTVT.

CDR3 nucleotide sequence: TGTGCCAGCAGCTTGGGAATAGAGCAGTACTTC. Translated, it gives CASSLGIEQYF. This rearrangement joins TRBV5-6 to TRBJ2-7; D gene unclear. V was trimmed by 0 bases and J by 7 bases, leaving 5 bases between them. The length of the CDR3 is 11 residues. Germline-derived CDR1 and CDR2 are SGHDT and YYEEEE.

This chain links TRBV5-1 with TRBJ2-3, with 12 bases that match TRBD2. In germline, CDR1 is SGHRS, CDR2 YFSETQ. V shed 2 bases and J 4 bases; nucleotides not matched to a gene: 11. The length of the CDR3 is 18 residues. The CDR3 DNA follows: TGCGCCAGCAGCTTCAGTGCCCAACTAGCGGGAGGTGCAGATACGCAGTATTTT. It codes for CASSFSAQLAGGADTQYF.

V and J are TRBV10-2 and TRBJ1-3; D remains unclear. The CDR3 is 13 amino acids. With 0 bases removed from V and 9 bases from J, the gap between germline ends came to 9 bases. Looked up from germline, CDR1 is WSHSY and CDR2 is SAAADI. The CDR3 is CASSESATITIYF. The CDR3 DNA sequence: TGCGCCAGCAGTGAGTCGGCGACCATCACCATATATTTT.

This clone was seen only a few times. The J gene is TRBJ2-7, the V gene TRBV27; 10 nucleotides align to TRBD2. V shed 3 bases and J 5 bases; nucleotides not matched to a gene: 1. The CDR3 consists of 13 residues. Germline V CDR1 and CDR2: MNHEY, SMNVEV (reference sequence). The CDR3 bases are TGTGCCAGCAGTTTCCTAGCGGGAGACGAGCAGTACTTC. This gives the protein CASSFLAGDEQYF.

On this clone itself: One end of the junction fails to match germline, which may point to a read error. This sequence joins TRBV18 and TRBJ1-1, with TRBD1 matching 9 bases. The length of the CDR3 is 13 residues. Germline values: CDR1 KGHSH, CDR2 LQKENI. Here the CDR3 reads CATSQGAVAEAFF. The CDR3 region has the DNA TGTGCCACCTCACAGGGGGCGGTCGCTGAAGCTTTCTTT.

This chain joins TRBV3-1 (or the pseudogene TRBV3-2) and TRBJ1-3, with D possibly being TRBD1 (6 bases). CDR3 length: 15 amino acids. Germline CDR1 reads LGHDT; CDR2 reads YNNKEL (reference sequence). Between the trimmed V and J ends, which lost 9 bases and 2 bases, there was a span of 17 bases. This chain's CDR3 is CASQRPGTPGNTIYF. The CDR3 region has the DNA TGTGCCAGTCAACGACCCGGGACACCTGGAAACACCATATATTTT.

This clone was counted a single time. The V gene is TRBV28, the J gene TRBJ1-1; D is undetermined. Germline-derived CDR1 and CDR2 are MDHEN and SYDVKM. V lost 5 bases to trimming and J lost 2 bases, with 9 bases between them. CDR3 length: 13 residues. As DNA, the CDR3 is TGTGCCAGCAGTCTCGACGGAAACACTGAAGCTTTCTTT. It is translated as CASSLDGNTEAFF.

The sample holds one count of this clone. The chain links TRBV25-1 to TRBJ2-7; TRBD2 is a possible D gene (5 bases). There are 11 residues in the CDR3. Germline lookup yields CDR1 MGHDK and CDR2 SYGVNS. V was shortened by 4 bases and J by 7 bases, with 8 bases between the two germline ends. The CDR3 region has the DNA TGTGCCAGCAGTGGAGGGTGGGAGCAGTACTTC. Translation gives CASSGGWEQYF.

The DNA for the CDR3 is TGTGCCAGCAGCCAACTCCTAGGGGGTCGCAATCAGCCCCAGCATTTT. This encodes CASSQLLGGRNQPQHF. The chain joins TRBV3-1 (or the pseudogene TRBV3-2) to TRBJ1-5; possibly TRBD1 for D (6 bases). V was cut by 2 bases and J by 2 bases, with 13 bases left in between. The CDR3 sequence is 16 residues long. Germline CDR1 reads LGHDT; CDR2 reads YNNKEL (reference sequence).

The genes are TRBV7-3 and TRBJ2-3, with 8 bases identical to TRBD1. The CDR3 length is 16 residues. CDR1 is SGHTA and CDR2 is FQGTGA in the germline V gene. The J segment lost 4 bases and the V segment lost 4 bases, leaving 10 bases of the junction unmatched. This chain's CDR3 is CASSYRLGQGADTQYF. The CDR3 region has the DNA TGTGCCAGCAGCTACCGACTCGGACAGGGAGCAGATACGCAGTATTTT.

The J gene is TRBJ2-2, the V gene TRBV9; D uncertain. This CDR3 comprises 13 residues. V was clipped by 5 bases and J by 1 base, with 6 bases between them. Germline assignment: CDR1 SGDLS and CDR2 YYNGEE. The CDR3 DNA sequence: TGTGCCAGCAGTCGCGAGAACACCGGGGAGCTGTTTTTT. Translated, it gives CASSRENTGELFF.

The chain employs TRBV27 and TRBJ2-3, with 14 bases that match TRBD2. The germline CDR1 and CDR2 sequences are MNHEY and SMNVEV (reference sequence). Germline trimming cut 6 bases from V and 4 bases from J; bases unmatched to any gene: 6. This CDR3 has 16 amino acids. This chain's CDR3 is CASRPGLAGGPDTQYF. Written as DNA, the CDR3 is TGTGCCAGCAGACCAGGACTAGCGGGAGGACCAGATACGCAGTATTTT.